The sequence of this T cell receptor beta chain was determined in a study of metastatic and nonmetastatic thyroid tumors. Study summary: Across blood and tumor or nodule tissue, repertoires from malignant and benign thyroid patients were compared with one another. Study observations and caveats: In both blood and tumor samples, TCR beta diversity was reported significantly higher for malignant than benign nodules.

V was cut by 6 bases and J by 5 bases, with 16 bases left in between. The CDR3 loop spans 13 amino acids. Germline CDR1 is DFQATT and CDR2 is SNEGSKA (reference sequence). Thyroid surgery was performed in patients who had received no treatment beforehand. As handled by the study authors: Across clinicopathological groups, CDR3 differences served as the basis for building a distant-metastasis classifier for papillary thyroid cancer. TCRdb reanalyzed the PCR reads with MiXCR. TCRdb, not the original authors, processed these V and J calls. The sample holds tens of thousands of clones, roughly a sixth seen once. This clone was counted at least ten times. Its antigen is as yet unknown.

The receptor was derived from a female donor with papillary thyroid cancer or a benign thyroid nodule (not recorded which). Some clones in this sample may be carry-over from other donors' samples. Sample: blood. V usage is TRBV20-1 and J usage is TRBJ1-1, with a tentative D call TRBD1 (5 bases). The CDR3 sequence is CSARTQGETEAFF. CDR3 DNA: TGCAGTGCCAGAACTCAAGGGGAGACTGAAGCTTTCTTT.